This TCR beta chain stems from a study of response to subunit inactivated influenza vaccine. General study findings and limits: Authors proposed each seasonal influenza vaccination draws in few new T cells.

In regard to this clonotype: The antigen is not known.

Each CDR3 protein gets one entry after TCRdb re-called the RT-PCR reads with MiXCR. Here the sample spans roughly 700,000 distinct CDR3 sequences, approximately 15% being singletons. Germline lookup yields CDR1 SGHAT and CDR2 FQNNGV. The CDR3 covers 14 residues. Trimming at V came to 4 bases and at J to 7 bases, leaving 9 bases not matched to a gene. The rearrangement links TRBV11-2 to TRBJ1-1; TRBD1 matches at 7 bases. This TCR derives from a man aged 45-65 years who received an inactivated influenza vaccine. The sequenced sample was PBMCs from blood, obtained approximately 15 days before vaccination. The DNA for the CDR3 is TGTGCCAGCAGCTCCCTGAGGGGGCGGGGTGAAGCTTTCTTT. Amino acids: CASSSLRGRGEAFF.